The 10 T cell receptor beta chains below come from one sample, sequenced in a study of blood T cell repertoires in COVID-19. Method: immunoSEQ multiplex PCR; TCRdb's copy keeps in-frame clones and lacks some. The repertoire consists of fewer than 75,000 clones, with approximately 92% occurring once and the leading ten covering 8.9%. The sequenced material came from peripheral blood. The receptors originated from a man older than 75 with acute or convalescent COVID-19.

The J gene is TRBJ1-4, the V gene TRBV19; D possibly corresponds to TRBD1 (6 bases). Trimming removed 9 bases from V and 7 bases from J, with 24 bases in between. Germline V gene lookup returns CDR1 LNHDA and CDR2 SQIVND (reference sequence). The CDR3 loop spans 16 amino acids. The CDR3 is CASRGVAGAVIEKLFF. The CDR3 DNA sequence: TGTGCCAGCCGAGGCGTTGCAGGGGCGGTGATTGAAAAACTGTTTTTT.

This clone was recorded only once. The CDR3, as DNA: TGTGCCAGTAGTCCCGGGACAGGGAACTATGGCTACACCTTC. This translates into CASSPGTGNYGYTF. The chain links TRBV19 to TRBJ1-2, with TRBD1 matching over 9 bases. The V gene's germline CDR1 is LNHDA and CDR2 SQIVND (reference sequence). This CDR3 region has 14 residues. V was clipped by 5 bases and J by 2 bases; unmatched bases: 3. The full variable domain, completed using reference TRBV19 and TRBJ1-2, is DGGITQSPKYLFRKEGQNVTLSCEQNLNHDAMYWYRQDPGQGLRLIYYSQIVNDFQKGDIAEGYSVSREKKESFPLTVTSAQKNPTAFYLCASSPGTGNYGYTFGSGTRLTVV.

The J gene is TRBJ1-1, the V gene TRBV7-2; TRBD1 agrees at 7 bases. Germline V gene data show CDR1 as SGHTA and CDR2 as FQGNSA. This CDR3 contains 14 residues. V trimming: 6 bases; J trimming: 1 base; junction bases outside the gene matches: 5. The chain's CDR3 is CASRPGGQNTEAFF. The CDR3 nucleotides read TGTGCCAGCAGACCAGGGGGACAGAACACTGAAGCTTTCTTT.

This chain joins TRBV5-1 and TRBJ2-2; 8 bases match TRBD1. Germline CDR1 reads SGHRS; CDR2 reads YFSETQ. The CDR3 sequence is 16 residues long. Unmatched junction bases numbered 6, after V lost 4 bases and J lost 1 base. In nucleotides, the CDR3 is TGCGCCAGCAGCGGCGGACAGGGCGGGAACACCGGGGAGCTGTTTTTT. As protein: CASSGGQGGNTGELFF. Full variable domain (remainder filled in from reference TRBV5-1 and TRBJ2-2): KAGVTQTPRYLIKTRGQQVTLSCSPISGHRSVSWYQQTPGQGLQFLFEYFSETQRNKGNFPGRFSGRQFSNSRSEMNVSTLELGDSALYLCASSGGQGGNTGELFFGEGSRLTVL.

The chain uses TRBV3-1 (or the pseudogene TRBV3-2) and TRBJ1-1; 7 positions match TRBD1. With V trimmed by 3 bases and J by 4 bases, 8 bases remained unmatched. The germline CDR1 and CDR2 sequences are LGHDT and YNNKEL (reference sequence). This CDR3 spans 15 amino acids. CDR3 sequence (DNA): TGTGCCAGCAGCCAGCAAACAGGGGTGAGCACTGAAGCTTTCTTT. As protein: CASSQQTGVSTEAFF.

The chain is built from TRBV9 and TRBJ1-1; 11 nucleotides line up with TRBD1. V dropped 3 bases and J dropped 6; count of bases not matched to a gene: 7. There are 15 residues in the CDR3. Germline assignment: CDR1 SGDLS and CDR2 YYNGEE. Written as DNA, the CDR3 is TGTGCCAGCAGCGGGACAATGGGACAGGGGGCTGAAGCTTTCTTT. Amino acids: CASSGTMGQGAEAFF.

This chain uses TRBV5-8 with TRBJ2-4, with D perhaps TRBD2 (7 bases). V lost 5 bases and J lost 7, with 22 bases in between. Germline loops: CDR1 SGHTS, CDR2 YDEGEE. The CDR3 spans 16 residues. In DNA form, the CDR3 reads TGTGCCAGCAGGACCGGACTGGGGGGGCCGGGGAACATTCAGTACTTC. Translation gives CASRTGLGGPGNIQYF. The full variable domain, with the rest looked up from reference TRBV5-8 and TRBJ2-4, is EAGVTQSPTHLIKTRGQQATLRCSPISGHTSVYWYQQALGLGLQFLLWYDEGEERNRGNFPPRFSGRQFPNYSSELNVNALELEDSALYLCASRTGLGGPGNIQYFGAGTRLSVL.

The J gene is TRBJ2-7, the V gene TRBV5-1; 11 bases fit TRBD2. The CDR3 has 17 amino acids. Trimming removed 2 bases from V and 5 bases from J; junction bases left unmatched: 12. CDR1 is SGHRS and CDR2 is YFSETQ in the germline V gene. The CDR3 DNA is TGCGCCAGCAGCTTCGGAGGTAGCGGGAGGGCCGGGAACGAGCAGTACTTC. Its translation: CASSFGGSGRAGNEQYF. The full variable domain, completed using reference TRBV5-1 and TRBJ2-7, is KAGVTQTPRYLIKTRGQQVTLSCSPISGHRSVSWYQQTPGQGLQFLFEYFSETQRNKGNFPGRFSGRQFSNSRSEMNVSTLELGDSALYLCASSFGGSGRAGNEQYFGPGTRLTVT.

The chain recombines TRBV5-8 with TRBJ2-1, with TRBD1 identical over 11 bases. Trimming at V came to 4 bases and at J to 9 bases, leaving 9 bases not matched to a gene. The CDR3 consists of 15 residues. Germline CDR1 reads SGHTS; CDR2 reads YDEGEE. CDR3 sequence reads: CASSAPGQGGGEQFF. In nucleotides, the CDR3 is TGTGCCAGCAGCGCACCGGGACAGGGGGGGGGTGAGCAGTTCTTC.

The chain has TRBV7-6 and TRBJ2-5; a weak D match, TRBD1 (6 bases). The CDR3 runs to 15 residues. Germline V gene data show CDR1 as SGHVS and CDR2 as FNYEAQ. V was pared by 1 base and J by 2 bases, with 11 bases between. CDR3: CASSLDPGQQETQYF. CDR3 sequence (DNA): TGTGCCAGCAGCTTAGACCCCGGACAGCAAGAGACCCAGTACTTC.